What follows are 15 T cell receptor beta chains derived from one specimen sequenced in a study of shared clonotypes between healthy human individuals. The repertoire was sequenced with immunoSEQ multiplex PCR; TCRdb's copy has only in-frame clones and lacks some. Among hundreds of thousands of clones, about three quarters were seen once, and the ten largest hold around 2%. Input material: memory CD4+ T cells sorted from blood. Subset given: CD45RA-negative fraction. The receptor source for this set is a woman aged 25 to 45 in good health.

The rearrangement joins TRBV9 to TRBJ2-7, with unresolved D. CDR1 is SGDLS, CDR2 YYNGEE, per germline. The germline V and J ends were trimmed by 3 bases and 2 bases, with 9 bases remaining between them. The CDR3 spans 13 residues. The CDR3 bases are TGTGCCAGCAGCGGGGCCGGGCCCTACGAGCAGTACTTC. Translated, it gives CASSGAGPYEQYF.

This clone has just a few counts. J is TRBJ1-4 and V is TRBV4-2, with a weak D call TRBD1 (5 bases). Trimming removed 0 bases from V and 2 bases from J, with 13 bases in between. From germline, CDR1 is LGHNA and CDR2 YNFKEQ. CDR3 length equals 17 residues. CDR3: CASSQEGGGRTNEKLFF. The DNA of the CDR3 is TGTGCCAGCAGCCAAGAGGGGGGAGGGAGGACTAATGAAAAACTGTTTTTT.

This sequence joins TRBV6-4 and TRBJ2-7; D tentatively fits TRBD1 or TRBD2 (7 bases each). The V gene's germline CDR1 is MRHNA and CDR2 SNTAGT. The CDR3 totals 17 residues. V lost 7 bases to trimming and J lost 3 bases, with 25 bases between them. The CDR3, as DNA: TGTGCCAGCATCCCCCGCTCCCAGGGGGGGTTAATCTACGAGCAGTACTTC. This sequence encodes CASIPRSQGGLIYEQYF.

Written as DNA, the CDR3 is TGTGCCAGCAGTGTGGCAGCGGGGGAAGGACAAGAGACCCAGTACTTC. The encoded protein is CASSVAAGEGQETQYF. This rearrangement joins TRBV5-4 to TRBJ2-5; 8 nucleotides line up with TRBD2. The V segment lost 5 bases and the J segment 2 bases; nucleotides outside the gene matches: 11. CDR3 size: 16 residues. Germline V gene sequence: CDR1 SGHNT, CDR2 YYREEE (reference sequence).

The rearrangement uses TRBV19 and TRBJ1-5, with a possible D match to TRBD1 (6 bases). The CDR3 is made up of 14 amino acids. The V gene's germline CDR1 is LNHDA and CDR2 SQIVND (reference sequence). The V gene lost 2 bases and the J gene lost 7 bases, with 12 bases spanning the gap. In nucleotides, the CDR3 is TGTGCCAGTAGTATAACTCGAGGGGGACAGCCCCAGCATTTT. It is translated as CASSITRGGQPQHF. Based on the CDR3 plus reference TRBV19 and TRBJ1-5, the full variable domain is DGGITQSPKYLFRKEGQNVTLSCEQNLNHDAMYWYRQDPGQGLRLIYYSQIVNDFQKGDIAEGYSVSREKKESFPLTVTSAQKNPTAFYLCASSITRGGQPQHFGDGTRLSIL.

In this sample, this clone turned up a few times. The V call is TRBV11-2, the J call TRBJ1-2; tentatively, D is TRBD1 (6 bases). CDR3 length equals 13 residues. V lost 5 bases and J lost 5, with 12 bases in between. Germline V gene sequence: CDR1 SGHAT, CDR2 FQNNGV. This chain's CDR3 is CASSRDGQYGYTF. CDR3 nucleotide sequence: TGTGCCAGCAGCCGGGACGGACAGTATGGCTACACCTTC.

This clone came up a few times. The chain couples TRBV14 to TRBJ1-2, with 10 bases matching TRBD1. Germline V gives CDR1 SGHDN, CDR2 FVKESK. The CDR3 covers 14 residues. The V segment lost 1 base and the J segment 7 bases; nucleotides outside the gene matches: 3. As DNA, the CDR3 is TGTGCCAGCAGCCAAGTGGGACAGGGGAGTGGCTACACCTTC. Protein product: CASSQVGQGSGYTF.

The chain uses TRBV11-2 and TRBJ2-5; D gene ambiguous. Trimming removed 1 base from V and 1 base from J, with 4 bases in between. Germline V lookup: CDR1 SGHAT, CDR2 FQNNGV. The CDR3 has 13 residues. The DNA of the CDR3 is TGTGCCAGCAGCTTAGCGATCCAAGAGACCCAGTACTTC. Its protein is CASSLAIQETQYF.

The chain combines TRBV6-5 with TRBJ2-1, with 8 bases matching TRBD2. The V segment lost 2 bases and the J segment 1 base; nucleotides outside the gene matches: 1. Germline lookup yields CDR1 MNHEY and CDR2 SVGAGI. The CDR3 sequence is 15 residues long. CDR3 residues: CASSYIAGSYNEQFF. Here the CDR3 DNA reads TGTGCCAGCAGTTACATAGCGGGGTCCTACAATGAGCAGTTCTTC.

This rearrangement joins TRBV30 to TRBJ2-1; TRBD2 matches at 12 bases. The CDR3 extends over 16 amino acids. CDR1 and CDR2 from the germline V gene are GTSNPN and SVGIG (reference sequence). The junction had 7 bases not matched to a gene; V was cut back by 1 base and J by 6 bases. CDR3 amino acids: CAWSGPGLAGLNEQFF. The CDR3 DNA sequence: TGTGCCTGGAGTGGACCGGGACTAGCGGGTCTCAATGAGCAGTTCTTC.

The chain links TRBV28 to TRBJ2-7; 10 positions match TRBD2. CDR3 length: 16 amino acids. Germline trimming cut 5 bases from V and 2 bases from J; bases unmatched to any gene: 9. CDR1 and CDR2 from the germline V gene are MDHEN and SYDVKM. The CDR3 region is CASSLLKREGPYEQYF. In nucleotides, the CDR3 is TGTGCCAGCAGTCTCCTAAAGCGGGAGGGCCCCTACGAGCAGTACTTC.

This clone was recorded a few times. The junction and the germline gene differ at one end; a read error may be behind it. The chain employs TRBV2 and TRBJ1-3; a possible D gene is TRBD1 (5 bases). CDR3 size: 11 residues. CDR1 SNHLY and CDR2 FYNNEI come from the germline V gene. CDR3 in DNA: TGTGCCAGCAGTGAATGGAACAGGTTAATTTTT. Protein sequence: CASSEWNRLIF.

This chain joins TRBV6-1 and TRBJ1-1; the match to TRBD1 covers 11 bases. The CDR3 contains 13 residues. In germline, CDR1 is MNHNS, CDR2 SASEGT. The ends lost 4 bases at V and 10 bases at J; junction bases unmatched: 5. CDR3 amino acids: CASSVGDRGRAFF. Written as DNA, the CDR3 is TGTGCCAGCAGTGTTGGGGACAGGGGGAGAGCTTTCTTT.

The chain combines TRBV28 with TRBJ1-1, with TRBD1 identical over 10 bases. Unmatched junction bases numbered 14, after V lost 5 bases and J lost 2 bases. Germline values: CDR1 MDHEN, CDR2 SYDVKM. This CDR3 spans 18 amino acids. CDR3 DNA: TGTGCCAGCAGTCTCCATCCCGAGGACAGGGGGGTTAACACTGAAGCTTTCTTT. Its protein product is CASSLHPEDRGVNTEAFF.

The chain joins TRBV10-3 to TRBJ2-5, with unresolved D. V lost 3 bases and J 5 bases, leaving 7 bases between the germline ends. The length of the CDR3 is 12 residues. Germline assignment: CDR1 ENHRY and CDR2 SYGVKD. CDR3 nucleotide sequence: TGTGCCATCAGTGACAGTTGGGAGACCCAGTACTTC. Amino acid sequence: CAISDSWETQYF.